This paragraph covers one TCR beta chain sequence. Its antigen is unknown. This sample is drawn from a study of regulatory T cells in long-lasting Graves disease. General observations from the study: What was studied was peripheral blood only, and not thyroid tissue. Persistent patients shared some 2,900 public clonotypes among themselves. Newly diagnosed patients shared fewer, at under 1,000.

Time point specified: persistent/refractory GD, antithyroid drugs over 5 years with positive TRAb. Preparation of the TCR library used RNA extracted from PBMCs. The patients included were those that came from an endocrinology department in Xi'an, China. Construction of TCR beta libraries relied on iRepertoire HTBI primers and on Arm-PCR targeting CDR3 regions. TCRdb processed the multiplex PCR reads anew with MiXCR; each CDR3 protein has one entry. Of 500,000 to 800,000 distinct CDR3 sequences listed, around 32% are singletons. The material sequenced was peripheral blood mononuclear cells (PBMCs), taken when the disease was refractory, from a patient treated with antithyroid drugs. The sequence was obtained from a female donor with Graves disease.

CDR3 nucleotides: TGTGCCAGCAGTTTAAATAGGCATCAGCCCCAGCATTTT. Translation gives CASSLNRHQPQHF. The J gene is TRBJ1-5, the V gene TRBV28; D unresolved. This CDR3 contains 13 residues. Trimming removed 2 bases from V and 5 bases from J, with 7 bases in between. CDR1 is MDHEN, CDR2 SYDVKM, per germline.